These 28 T cell receptor beta chains originate from one sample sequenced in a study of cytomegalovirus exposure and HLA in healthy donors. Use of 60 Vbeta and 13 Jbeta primers characterized the PCR. The method was immunoSEQ multiplex PCR; TCRdb's version includes in-frame clones alone and lacks a portion of them. The sample records approximately 120,000 clones, approximately 80% being singletons. Input material: PBMCs. These receptors all come from a man aged 35 to 55 in good health and CMV-seronegative.

The chain couples TRBV5-4 to TRBJ2-3, with TRBD1 as a possible D gene (6 bases). CDR1 is SGHNT and CDR2 is YYREEE in the germline V gene (reference sequence). The CDR3 is made up of 14 amino acids. Trimming removed 4 bases from V and 5 bases from J, with 14 bases in between. The CDR3 DNA reads TGTGCCAGCAGCCTGGAAGCAGGGGAAGATACGCAGTATTTT. This encodes CASSLEAGEDTQYF.

The rearrangement joins TRBV5-1 to TRBJ1-5; D not resolved. Germline CDR1 SGHRS, CDR2 YFSETQ. The CDR3 loop spans 14 amino acids. The V gene lost 4 bases and the J gene lost 5 bases, with 13 bases spanning the gap. In nucleotides, the CDR3 is TGCGCCAGCAGCCGGTTCGTCCCCCATCAGCCCCAGCATTTT. Translating gives CASSRFVPHQPQHF. The variable domain in full, completed from reference TRBV5-1 and TRBJ1-5, reads KAGVTQTPRYLIKTRGQQVTLSCSPISGHRSVSWYQQTPGQGLQFLFEYFSETQRNKGNFPGRFSGRQFSNSRSEMNVSTLELGDSALYLCASSRFVPHQPQHFGDGTRLSIL.

This chain joins TRBV10-3 and TRBJ1-2; possibly TRBD1 for D (6 bases). The germline V gene has CDR1 ENHRY and CDR2 SYGVKD. CDR3 length: 13 amino acids. The ends were cut back, 5 bases at V and 4 bases at J, with 11 bases in the middle. The CDR3 region has the DNA TGTGCCATCAGTTTGGGGGCTAGCTATGGCTACACCTTC. This encodes CAISLGASYGYTF.

This chain connects TRBV7-2 to TRBJ1-4, with D perhaps matching TRBD1 (5 bases). Germline CDR1 and CDR2: SGHTA and FQGNSA. V was clipped by 1 base and J by 5 bases, with 11 bases between them. There are 15 residues in the CDR3. CDR3 coding DNA: TGTGCCAGCAGCTTAGGTGGGGGGGAAAATGAAAAACTGTTTTTT. Its protein is CASSLGGGENEKLFF.

This clone was picked up one time. The CDR3 reads CASSSAGHHQNSPLHF. The CDR3 nucleotides read TGTGCCAGCAGCAGCGCGGGTCATCACCAAAATTCACCCCTCCACTTT. The V and J genes are TRBV21-1 and TRBJ1-6. TRBV21-1 is given as a pseudogene. This CDR3 contains 16 residues.

This chain joins TRBV5-4 and TRBJ1-1; 8 bases are a match to TRBD1. Trimming cost V 2 bases and J 2 bases; bases outside gene matches: 8. The germline V gene encodes CDR1 SGHNT and CDR2 YYREEE (reference sequence). There are 16 residues in the CDR3. The CDR3 here is CASSFWGTGINTEAFF. In nucleotides, the CDR3 is TGTGCCAGCAGCTTCTGGGGGACAGGCATCAACACTGAAGCTTTCTTT. Full variable domain (missing parts from reference TRBV5-4 and TRBJ1-1): ETGVTQSPTHLIKTRGQQVTLRCSSQSGHNTVSWYQQALGQGPQFIFQYYREEENGRGNFPPRFSGLQFPNYSSELNVNALELDDSALYLCASSFWGTGINTEAFFGQGTRLTVV.

The J gene is TRBJ2-7, the V gene TRBV25-1; 10 bases agree with TRBD1. Trimming removed 4 bases from V and 4 bases from J; junction bases left unmatched: 7. CDR1 MGHDK and CDR2 SYGVNS come from the germline V gene. This CDR3 is 15 amino acids long. CDR3 residues: CASSARTGGSYEQYF. CDR3 sequence (DNA): TGTGCCAGCAGTGCTCGGACAGGGGGGAGTTACGAGCAGTACTTC.

The chain combines TRBV7-9 with TRBJ2-5, with 9 bases aligning to TRBD2. The CDR3 runs 16 residues. The J segment lost 4 bases and the V segment lost 0 bases, leaving 6 bases of the junction unmatched. Looked up from germline, CDR1 is SEHNR and CDR2 is FQNEAQ (reference sequence). In DNA, the CDR3 is TGTGCCAGCAGCTTAGCGAACGGCGGGGGGGCAGAGACCCAGTACTTC. It is translated as CASSLANGGGAETQYF.

The chain uses TRBV4-3 and TRBJ2-1; a possible D gene is TRBD2 (5 bases). Deletions cut 0 bases from V and 5 bases from J, with 11 bases between. Germline V gives CDR1 LGHNA, CDR2 YSLEER. The CDR3 has 15 residues. DNA of the CDR3: TGCGCCAGCAGCCAAGACGGACTGTTGAACAATGAGCAGTTCTTC. Its protein product is CASSQDGLLNNEQFF.

This rearrangement joins TRBV7-7 to TRBJ1-1; TRBD1 might be the D (6 bases). Trimming took 5 bases from V and 5 from J, leaving 12 bases between them. CDR1 SSHAT and CDR2 FNYEAQ come from the germline V gene (reference sequence). This CDR3 contains 13 residues. CDR3 nucleotides: TGTGCCAGCAGCGTAGACACAGGGACTGAAGCTTTCTTT. Translated: CASSVDTGTEAFF. The full variable domain, in which reference TRBV7-7 and TRBJ1-1 provide the parts outside the CDR3, is GAGVSQSPRYKVTKRGQDVTLRCDPISSHATLYWYQQALGQGPEFLTYFNYEAQPDKSGLPSDRFSAERPEGSISTLTIQRTEQRDSAMYRCASSVDTGTEAFFGQGTRLTVV.

The chain combines TRBV2 with TRBJ1-1; TRBD1 agrees at 8 bases. The V segment lost 6 bases and the J segment 3 bases; nucleotides outside the gene matches: 9. CDR3 length: 15 residues. Germline lookup yields CDR1 SNHLY and CDR2 FYNNEI. The CDR3 is CASSRQGMWDTEAFF. The CDR3 nucleotides are TGTGCCAGCAGCCGACAGGGGATGTGGGACACTGAAGCTTTCTTT.

This clone was counted only a few times. The genes are TRBV27 and TRBJ2-7; D unclear. Looked up from germline, CDR1 is MNHEY and CDR2 is SMNVEV (reference sequence). V lost 2 bases, J lost 0 bases, and 11 bases lay in between. The CDR3 length is 15 residues. CDR3 DNA: TGTGCCAGCAGTTTACTTCGGAGCAACTCCTACGAGCAGTACTTC. It encodes CASSLLRSNSYEQYF.

The chain carries TRBV7-3 and TRBJ2-3; TRBD2 agrees at 10 bases. The CDR3 has 17 residues. CDR1 is SGHTA and CDR2 is FQGTGA in the germline V gene. Trimming took 2 bases from V and 1 from J; bases not matched to a gene: 6. In DNA form, the CDR3 reads TGTGCCAGCAGCTTAGGGTCTAGCGGGGGCCGCACAGATACGCAGTATTTT. It yields the protein CASSLGSSGGRTDTQYF.

This chain joins TRBV4-3 and TRBJ2-7; possible D gene TRBD2, 5 bases. V was shortened by 1 base and J by 0 bases, with 10 bases between the two germline ends. This CDR3 spans 15 amino acids. Per germline, CDR1 LGHNA and CDR2 YSLEER. This CDR3 reads CASSQGTGISYEQYF. The CDR3 nucleotides read TGCGCCAGCAGCCAAGGGACGGGAATCTCCTACGAGCAGTACTTC.

About this clone itself: One end of the junction does not line up with germline, which may come from a read error. The CDR3 is CASRLPGQGEQPRHF. The CDR3 bases are TGTGCCAGCAGGCTCCCGGGACAGGGGGAACAGCCCCGGCATTTT. The chain recombines TRBV6-6 with TRBJ1-5, with TRBD1 identical over 11 bases. Germline V gives CDR1 MNHNY, CDR2 SVGAGI (reference sequence). CDR3 size: 15 residues.

This chain uses TRBV10-3 with TRBJ1-2; 8 positions agree with TRBD1. The CDR3 covers 16 residues. The junction had 9 bases not matched to a gene; V was cut back by 6 bases and J by 0 bases. Looked up from germline, CDR1 is ENHRY and CDR2 is SYGVKD. CDR3 DNA sequence: TGTGCCATCAGCACCAGGGGGCTCCTTCCTAACTATGGCTACACCTTC. Its protein product is CAISTRGLLPNYGYTF.

The count of this clone is one. The chain couples TRBV2 to TRBJ2-5; no clear D gene. Trimming cost V 0 bases and J 3 bases, with 8 bases left between them. Germline assignment: CDR1 SNHLY and CDR2 FYNNEI. The CDR3 length is 14 residues. As DNA, the CDR3 is TGTGCCAGCAGTGAAGCGTCGCAGAAAGAGACCCAGTACTTC. Translation gives CASSEASQKETQYF.

The chain combines TRBV7-9 with TRBJ2-6; 8 bases are shared with TRBD1. The J segment lost 4 bases and the V segment lost 5 bases, leaving 10 bases of the junction unmatched. This CDR3 has 17 amino acids. Germline CDR1 reads SEHNR; CDR2 reads FQNEAQ (reference sequence). This chain's CDR3 is CASSLDRGVPGANVLTF. CDR3 coding DNA: TGTGCCAGCAGCCTTGACAGGGGTGTTCCCGGGGCCAACGTCCTGACTTTC.

The genes are TRBV4-2 and TRBJ2-7, with D possibly matching TRBD2 (5 bases). Germline CDR1 and CDR2: LGHNA and YNFKEQ. The CDR3 length is 16 residues. Trimming shortened V by 1 base and J by 2 bases, and 15 bases separated the two germline ends. The CDR3 here is CASSQVLSGLPYEQYF. CDR3 sequence (DNA): TGTGCCAGCAGCCAAGTTCTCTCAGGACTTCCCTACGAGCAGTACTTC.

This clone has only a few counts. V and J are TRBV2 and TRBJ1-6; D may be TRBD1 (5 bases). The V gene's germline CDR1 is SNHLY and CDR2 FYNNEI. V dropped 1 base and J dropped 10 bases, with 11 bases sitting between them. The CDR3 is 14 residues long. CDR3 coding DNA: TGTGCCAGCAGTGAAGGGCAGGGCGAATCACCCCTCCACTTT. This codes for CASSEGQGESPLHF.

This clone was seen only a few times. V is TRBV9 and J is TRBJ2-3, with 9 bases identical to TRBD2. The CDR3 loop spans 15 amino acids. V gave up 4 bases and J gave up 7 bases; unmatched junction bases: 10. In germline, CDR1 is SGDLS, CDR2 YYNGEE. CDR3 protein: CASSPRAGGQNTQYF. For the CDR3, the DNA is TGTGCCAGCAGCCCGCGGGCGGGGGGGCAAAATACGCAGTATTTT.

The chain joins TRBV6-1 to TRBJ2-7; D perhaps matches TRBD2 (7 bases). This CDR3 region has 13 residues. Trimming shortened V by 5 bases and J by 4 bases, and 12 bases separated the two germline ends. Germline V gives CDR1 MNHNS, CDR2 SASEGT. The CDR3 DNA follows: TGTGCCAGCAGTACAGGGACTACGTACGAGCAGTACTTC. As protein: CASSTGTTYEQYF.

This chain uses TRBV7-9 with TRBJ1-3; D not resolved. The V gene lost 5 bases and the J gene lost 0 bases, with 11 bases spanning the gap. Germline V gives CDR1 SEHNR, CDR2 FQNEAQ (reference sequence). The CDR3 contains 15 residues. The CDR3 nucleotides read TGTGCCAGCAGCACTACAAGAATCTCTGGAAACACCATATATTTT. Protein product: CASSTTRISGNTIYF.

The chain joins TRBV19 to TRBJ1-4; D is unclear. This CDR3 has 14 residues. V lost 4 bases and J 5 bases, leaving 11 bases between the germline ends. Germline-derived CDR1 and CDR2 are LNHDA and SQIVND (reference sequence). CDR3 sequence: CASSRPGVNEKLFF. The CDR3 DNA reads as TGTGCCAGTAGTAGGCCCGGGGTGAATGAAAAACTGTTTTTT.

This CDR3 is CASSWITGTGKTEAFF. As DNA, the CDR3 is TGTGCCAGCAGCTGGATTACCGGGACAGGAAAGACTGAAGCTTTCTTT. J is TRBJ1-1 and V is TRBV5-6; TRBD1 agrees at 8 bases. Losses at the gene ends were 3 bases for V and 5 bases for J; bases not matched to a gene: 12. Germline CDR1 reads SGHDT; CDR2 reads YYEEEE. This CDR3 region has 16 residues.

The chain combines TRBV27 with TRBJ2-3, with D maybe TRBD1 (6 bases). The V end lost 0 bases, the J end lost 4 bases, and 14 bases lay between the germline ends. The CDR3 loop spans 16 amino acids. Germline CDR1 is MNHEY and CDR2 is SMNVEV (reference sequence). Here the CDR3 DNA reads TGTGCCAGCAGTTTATCTGCAGTTTGGGGGCCAGATACGCAGTATTTT. Its protein product is CASSLSAVWGPDTQYF.

V gene TRBV19 combines with J gene TRBJ1-4; D is ambiguous. This CDR3 is 16 amino acids long. Germline lookup yields CDR1 LNHDA and CDR2 SQIVND (reference sequence). Deletions cut 3 bases from V and 3 bases from J, with 14 bases between. The CDR3 DNA reads TGTGCCAGTAGTATCCTTGCGGAGAGGGCTAATGAAAAACTGTTTTTT. Translated, it gives CASSILAERANEKLFF.

This clone appeared once. The chain uses TRBV9 and TRBJ2-1, with 10 bases lining up with TRBD1. Germline V gives CDR1 SGDLS, CDR2 YYNGEE. J lost 8 bases, V lost 4 bases, and 9 bases had no gene match. This CDR3 region has 15 residues. The CDR3 DNA sequence: TGTGCCAGCAGCAATTGGGACAGGGGTGCCGATGAGCAGTTCTTC. This codes for CASSNWDRGADEQFF.